The present entry profiles one T cell receptor beta chain with its context. The sample is drawn from a study of blood T cell repertoires in COVID-19. Turning to the study itself: Acute and convalescent COVID-19 specimens originated in the United States, Italy and Spain. From T cells, B-cell-depleted T cells, or PBMCs came the material, which was cDNA or gDNA.

The CDR3 spans 13 residues. CDR1 is SQVTM and CDR2 is ANQGSEA in the germline V gene. J was trimmed by 4 bases and V by 7 bases; bases with no gene match: 7. In the source study's methods: Amplification with reference gene primers provided the estimates of nucleated cell counts. Measured with immunoSEQ multiplex PCR; TCRdb has only the in-frame clones, and not every one. V and J calls and clone size follow that table, whereas D and trimming were derived from the DNA. The table has 230,000 or so clones, about 90% seen once. This TCR derives from a man between 35 and 55 years old with active or convalescent COVID-19. The sequencing sample was made of peripheral blood. This sequence joins TRBV29-1 and TRBJ2-5, with 9 bases that match TRBD1. Here the CDR3 reads CSGLRDRAETQYF. The DNA for the CDR3 is TGCAGCGGGCTCCGGGACAGGGCAGAGACCCAGTACTTC.